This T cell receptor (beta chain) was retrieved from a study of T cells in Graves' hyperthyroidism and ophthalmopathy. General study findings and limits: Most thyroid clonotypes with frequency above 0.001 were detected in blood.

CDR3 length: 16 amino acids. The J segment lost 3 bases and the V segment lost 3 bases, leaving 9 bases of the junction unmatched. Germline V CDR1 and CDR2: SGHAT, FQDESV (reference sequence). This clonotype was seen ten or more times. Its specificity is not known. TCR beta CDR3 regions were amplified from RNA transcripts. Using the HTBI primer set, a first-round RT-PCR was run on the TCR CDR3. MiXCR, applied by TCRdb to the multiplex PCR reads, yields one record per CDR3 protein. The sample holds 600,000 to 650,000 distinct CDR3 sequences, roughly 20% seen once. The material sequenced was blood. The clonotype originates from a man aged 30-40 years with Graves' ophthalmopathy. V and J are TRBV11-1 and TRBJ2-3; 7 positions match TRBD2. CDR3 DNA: TGTGCCAGCAGCTTTGGTCCGGGAGGCGGAACAGATACGCAGTATTTT. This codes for CASSFGPGGGTDTQYF.